The next 4 T cell receptor beta chains were all read from a single sample in a study of blood T cell repertoires in COVID-19. Clones were read by immunoSEQ multiplex PCR, and TCRdb kept only the in-frame ones, dropping some. The table has about 180,000 clones, around 83% seen once. Sequencing was performed on peripheral blood. The receptors originated from a woman in her seventies with COVID-19, enrolled during active disease.

The J gene is TRBJ2-7, the V gene TRBV2; TRBD1 matches 7 bases. V lost 7 bases and J lost 5; bases outside the gene matches: 11. The CDR3 has 14 residues. Germline V CDR1 and CDR2: SNHLY, FYNNEI. This CDR3 reads CASTQTGLGHEQYF. CDR3 nucleotide sequence: TGTGCCAGCACCCAGACAGGGTTAGGCCACGAGCAGTACTTC.

This clone was observed a handful of times. This chain joins TRBV7-9 and TRBJ2-5; a weak D match, TRBD1 (5 bases). Trimming pared 5 bases from V and 5 bases from J, leaving 21 bases between. The length of the CDR3 is 16 residues. The germline gives CDR1 SEHNR, CDR2 FQNEAQ (reference sequence). The CDR3 is CASSLIVEWGEETQYF. Written as DNA, the CDR3 is TGTGCCAGCAGCCTAATCGTGGAGTGGGGCGAGGAGACCCAGTACTTC.

V gene TRBV7-9 combines with J gene TRBJ2-2, with TRBD1 matching 9 bases. CDR3 size: 18 residues. The ends lost 5 bases at V and 3 bases at J; junction bases unmatched: 13. CDR1 is SEHNR and CDR2 is FQNEAQ in the germline V gene (reference sequence). CDR3 in amino acids: CASSPGMGQGEDTGELFF. CDR3 bases: TGTGCCAGCAGCCCCGGGATGGGACAGGGTGAAGACACCGGGGAGCTGTTTTTT.

V is TRBV12-3 or TRBV12-4 and J is TRBJ2-2; a weak D match, TRBD2 (6 bases). The CDR3 is made up of 13 amino acids. Trimming stripped 7 bases from V and 8 bases from J, with 14 bases between. CDR3 sequence: CASKRAGSGELFF. CDR3 DNA sequence: TGTGCCAGCAAGCGGGCGGGGTCAGGGGAGCTGTTTTTT.